This is a list of T cell receptor beta chains from one sample in a study of beta chain features in type 1 diabetes. Method: immunoSEQ multiplex PCR; TCRdb's copy keeps in-frame clones and lacks some. This table holds 60,000 or so clones, roughly three fifths found once. Sequenced sample: Tregs from blood. The receptors come from a young woman in good health. Each CDR3 is given without its conserved first and last residue. Expanded clones are given a class, and other clones once, few, many or no size at all.

v_gene	abundance	CDR3aa
TRBV7-9	-	ASSLDSAGRIYEQY
TRBV25-1	once	ASSDIRGFNYGYT
TRBV29-1	few	SSLAGAFYNEQF
TRBV5-5	-	ASSFSGLRTDTQY
TRBV9	-	ASSAPGGGNGYT
TRBV7-9	-	ASSRSGGSYNEQF
TRBV6-1	-	ASSEEPVTVLNEKLF
TRBV6-1	-	ASSRRSSWDTEAF
TRBV5-4	-	ASSFGGSASYNEQF
TRBV4-1	-	AAGSFQETQY
TRBV6-6	-	ASRKPGQDYGYT
TRBV11-1	-	ASSHPGIGANVLT
TRBV7-2	-	ASSLGGTSGLNEQF
TRBV5-1	few	ASNQGGNEQF
TRBV6-1	-	ASWGRDRDYGYT
TRBV2	once	ASSGQVGEAF
TRBV15	-	ATSRSPGGLDEQY
TRBV4-2	-	ASSPILAGGLTYEQY
TRBV5-6	-	ASSKRQGYEQY
TRBV5-1	-	ASSSTQGQGGYNEQF
TRBV19	-	ASSYPDLNQPQH
TRBV9	-	ASSPLVLSSTEAF
TRBV7-2	-	ASSLSGSSDTQY
TRBV6-1	once	ASSSTGGIYEQY
TRBV19	-	ASSRPGLSYEQY
TRBV4-1	-	ASSQPAGQGAIEAF
TRBV5-6	-	ASSYPGATNEKLF
TRBV10-2	-	ASKWTSGSSYEQY
TRBV4-2	-	ASRPNRGLNTEAF
TRBV7-8	few	ASSLINQGAGEKLF
TRBV6-1	-	ASSEGTSGREWQF
TRBV6-1	few	ASSESQANTGELF
TRBV7-9	-	ASSFRGIAEAF
TRBV12-5	-	ASGLRDYGRDTQY
TRBV30	few	AWSQGVRTIGYT